Listed below are T cell receptor beta chains from one sample, sequenced in a study of T cell responses to AZD1222 COVID-19 vaccine. TCRdb's copy holds only in-frame clones and misses some; the assay was immunoSEQ multiplex PCR. The top ten clones hold over 15% of a sample with 90,000 to 120,000 clones, 70% to 90% of them seen once. This material consisted of peripheral blood, taken on day 0 of AZD1222 vaccination. The receptors were sampled from an adult in good health. The CDR3 runs from the conserved cysteine through the conserved F or W. Fields, in order: J gene, V gene, CDR3 protein.

>TRBJ2-7|TRBV6-2/TRBV6-3
CASSYGKPYEQYF
>TRBJ1-5|TRBV28
CASRGGGLSQPQHF
>TRBJ2-3|TRBV5-1
CASSLVGDWADTQYF
>TRBJ1-2|TRBV10-3
CAISDPSRVWEYGYTF
>TRBJ2-7|TRBV5-4
CASSARGRGDSYEQYF
>TRBJ1-5|TRBV15
CATSRNRGNQPQHF
>TRBJ1-5|TRBV2
CASRAGTARPQHF
>TRBJ2-3|TRBV10-3
CAISDNRRVTDTQYF
>TRBJ2-2|TRBV9
CASSVLGGELFF
>TRBJ2-1|TRBV7-3
CASSRTRTSGSYNEQFF
>TRBJ2-3|TRBV6-5
CASRATDRSTDTQYF
>TRBJ2-7|TRBV4-1
CANLMLCEQYF
>TRBJ1-1|TRBV30
CAWSVQGERAFF
>TRBJ2-3|TRBV11-2
CASSPTSGRYTDTQYF
>TRBJ2-1|TRBV4-1
CASSQEMASGSSVQFF
>TRBJ1-6|TRBV5-1
CASSWRDRVNSPLHF
>TRBJ2-2|TRBV4-1
CASSQEGGYTGELFF
>TRBJ2-7|TRBV30
CAWTRTGDEQYF
>TRBJ1-2|TRBV6-5
CASSYLTGAYNYGYTF
>TRBJ1-2|TRBV28
CATGGGGYGYTF
>TRBJ1-2|TRBV6-2/TRBV6-3
CASSPKGKNYGYTF
>TRBJ2-7|TRBV29-1
CSARTGEGYEQYF
>TRBJ1-1|TRBV29-1
CSVQERGTEAFF
>TRBJ1-4|TRBV6-1
CASSEKGRNNEKLFF
>TRBJ2-1|TRBV28
CASSAREEIEQFF
>TRBJ1-4|TRBV5-1
CASSLLGTPATNEKLFF
>TRBJ2-7|TRBV24-1
CATSDPTSGKREQYF
>TRBJ2-5|TRBV12-3/TRBV12-4
CASSLARETQYF
>TRBJ1-1|TRBV7-9
CASSLGYGTEAFF
>TRBJ1-1|TRBV20-1
CSASPYTEAFF
>TRBJ1-1|TRBV6-5
CASRRTGENTEAFF
>TRBJ2-7|TRBV11-2
CASSLEQGTQYF
>TRBJ1-5|TRBV6-4
CASSAWADSNQPQHF
>TRBJ1-4|TRBV27
CASSLGVNEKLFF
>TRBJ1-2|TRBV2
CASSEFRGGESIPTF
>TRBJ1-1|TRBV2
CASSARQGFSTEAFF
>TRBJ2-2|TRBV24-1
CATSTTGTGGKTGELFF
>TRBJ1-5|TRBV7-2
CASSLAAAGQPQHF
>TRBJ1-2|TRBV24-1
CATSEPRGDGYTF
>TRBJ2-7|TRBV5-4
CASSLGGTGTSEQYF
>TRBJ2-1|TRBV27
CASSLVNNEQFF
>TRBJ2-2|TRBV4-1
CASSPPRKTGELFF
>TRBJ2-5|TRBV20-1
CSASRGTSGQETQYF
>TRBJ2-4|TRBV6-2/TRBV6-3
CASSFWALGDIQYF
>TRBJ1-6|TRBV3-1/TRBV3-2
CASSQVGTVSPLHF
>TRBJ2-7|TRBV2
CASRPGLAATYEQYF
>TRBJ2-7|TRBV5-1
CASKRENEQYF
>TRBJ2-2|TRBV18
CASSPGQSYTGELFF
>TRBJ1-5|TRBV7-2
CASSRTGSGNQPQHF
>TRBJ2-5|TRBV5-1
CASSFGETQYF
>TRBJ2-6|TRBV29-1
CSVEGAGANVLTF
>TRBJ1-6|TRBV7-9
CASSPSTLGRNSPLHF
>TRBJ1-1|TRBV20-1
CSVVNTEAFF
>TRBJ2-3|TRBV7-9
CASSLTSGRDTQYF
>TRBJ1-5|TRBV19
CASSSRTGVSNQPQHF